This T cell receptor (beta chain) was documented in a study of OX40 agonist ivuxolimab in advanced cancers. General notes on the study: Ivuxolimab, which targeted the costimulatory receptor OX40 (CD134), was an agonistic, fully human IgG2 monoclonal antibody. Intravenous ivuxolimab was administered to patients every 2 weeks at six dose levels: 0.01, 0.1, 0.3, 1.5, 3 and 10 mg/kg. Of the roughly 52 dose-escalation patients, hepatocellular carcinoma was present in some 19, melanoma in about 15, renal cell carcinoma in 9 and head and neck cancer in 9. The dose-escalation cohort was approximately 83% male with a mean age of roughly 62 years, ranging from 23 to 79. Prior anti-PD-1, anti-PD-L1 or anti-CTLA-4 therapy was permitted, and about two fifths of dose-escalation patients had received checkpoint inhibitors. Partial responses were achieved by three dose-escalation patients, of whom one had hepatocellular carcinoma and two had cutaneous melanoma. The purpose of peripheral TCRbeta sequencing was to test whether ivuxolimab changed TCR sequence diversity and led to clonal T-cell expansion. The monotherapy dose-escalation portion (N of about 52 patients) of the phase I ivuxolimab trial is reported in the paper. On the study overall, not on this receptor specifically: The antigen specificity of the peripheral T cells that underwent clonal expansion was not determined. After ivuxolimab, CD8+ T cells had more expanded clones than CD4+ T cells on average. Low levels of normalized T-cell clonal expansion were also seen in some nonresponding patients. Clonal expansion of both CD4+ and CD8+ blood T cells was observed from baseline to week 6 at doses 0.1 to 3.0 mg/kg. Partial responders in the 0.1-3.0 mg/kg groups had among the lowest normalized peripheral clonal expansion, especially among CD8+ T cells.

For sequencing of the TCRbeta CDR3 region, genomic DNA was extracted from the sorted cells. The immunoSEQ Assay was used for sequencing of TCRbeta CDR3 regions. TCRdb holds this immuneACCESS table with in-frame rearrangements only. Some clones are missing; in checked studies, unresolved V genes explain under half, and the rest has no known cause. A total of fewer than 55,000 clones appear in this sample, roughly nine tenths of them only once. Clones ranked in the top ten supply 11% to 15% of the sample. Patients with a history of autoimmune disease or receiving systemic immunosuppression were excluded from the trial. In every dose cohort, peripheral blood was drawn for TCR sequencing at baseline, cycle 4 day 1, and cycle 7 day 1. Samples came from an open-label, multicenter, first-in-human phase I dose-escalation trial of ivuxolimab. The trial enrolled adults with locally advanced or metastatic head and neck squamous cell, hepatocellular, melanoma or renal cell carcinoma. Before TCR sequencing, CD4+ T cells and CD8+ T cells from peripheral blood were sorted into separate populations.

The CDR3, from cysteine to phenylalanine, totals 15 residues. Left in the record is the CDR3 DNA by itself, 45 bases read in frame from the first base. The germline V gene gives CDR1 as SGDLS and CDR2 as YYNGEE. V lost 3 bases and J lost 2 bases, and the count of bases not matched to a germline gene is 2. Comments on this clone: Its antigen remains undetermined. There are no base qualities to consult, and no much larger clone falls within one base.

The rearrangement combines TRBV9 with TRBJ2-1, and TRBD2 matches 10 of the central bases. The source material was CD4+ or CD8+ T cells sorted from blood, sampled in a trial of the OX40 agonist ivuxolimab. This TCR was sampled from an adult with an advanced solid tumor such as melanoma, head and neck, liver or kidney cancer. The CDR3 here reads CASSDLAGAYNEQFF. The base sequence is TGTGCCAGCAGCGACCTAGCGGGGGCCTACAATGAGCAGTTCTTC.